The clone carrying this T cell receptor beta chain is medium-sized in the sample. The antigen is not known. The data derive from a study of T-cell reconstitution after alpha-beta-depleted transplantation in children. Trimming took 2 bases from V and 2 from J, leaving 9 bases between them. Germline CDR1 and CDR2: KGHSH and LQKENI. The CDR3 loop spans 14 amino acids. General study results and limits: The main origin of T-cell counts and diversity one year after transplant was newly produced T cells. Roughly two months post-transplant, alpha-beta T cells reportedly originated from several hundred graft clones that had expanded.

Preparation of the TCRbeta library used unique molecular identifiers. TCRdb reanalysed the PCR reads using MiXCR and keeps one entry per CDR3 protein. The sample carries roughly 5,000 distinct CDR3 sequences, around 7.8% recorded once. Sequencing used PBMCs, mostly from graft donor cells, obtained 60 days after TCRalphabeta/CD19-depleted stem cell transplant. The chain joins TRBV18 to TRBJ1-1; maybe TRBD1 (5 bases). This sequence originates from a boy less than two years old who had a stem cell transplant for SCID, so the T cells may come from the graft donor. The CDR3 loop reads CASSPRTRNTEAFF. CDR3 bases: TGTGCCAGCTCACCAAGGACACGTAACACTGAAGCTTTCTTT.